This TCR beta chain came from a study of T cell responses to AZD1222 COVID-19 vaccine (dated by TCRdb to the early 2020s). Some background on the complete study: Because spike-specific TCR depth and breadth did not differ between the two schedules, AZD1222 recipients who got a second dose at roughly 4 weeks were pooled with those who got a second dose at roughly 12 weeks. A total of 233 trial participants underwent TCR sequencing, of whom around 210 had received two doses of AZD1222 and 26 had received two doses of the MenACWY control vaccine. Trial participants were enrolled by age into subgroups of 18-55, 56-69 and 70-plus years, and around 140, 26 and 57 TCR-sequenced participants, respectively, were included in these subgroups. Broader findings and caveats from the paper: Because no samples from the day 14 peak response were available, repertoires could be characterized only after the peak T cell response. Conclusions about previously exposed vaccinees are limited because only a handful of AZD1222 recipients were SARS-CoV-2 seropositive at baseline. The whole spike protein was spanned by vaccine-associated CD4 TCRs, and dominant responses were seen in regions 160-218 and 743-854. Epitopes outside the regions mutated in the B.1.351 and B.1.1.7 variants were reportedly recognized by nearly half of the unique spike-specific TCRs. After two AZD1222 doses, spike-specific TCR breadth and depth were significantly higher than at day 0 and than in MenACWY recipients. Most participants were white British and females outnumbered males, and the authors suggested that clonal diversity may have been underestimated. The 56-69-year group was small, and its depth increase did not reach significance, likely because of low power.

The CDR3 regions of human TCRbeta chains were analyzed by immunosequencing. The published analysis was carried out like this. Repertoire TCRs were matched against a reference library of SARS-CoV-2-specific TCRs generated with the MIRA antigen-specificity platform. Breadth meant the fraction of unique TCRs that were SARS-CoV-2-associated, whereas depth meant the fraction of total T cells that were SARS-CoV-2-associated. Using the MIRA data, each spike-specific TCR was mapped to the spike region that the TCR reacts to and placed in a CD4 or CD8 class. Log10-transformed breadth and depth values were compared by one-way ANOVA with Sidak's multiple comparisons tests. The source is immuneACCESS, and TCRdb retained only in-frame sequences with V and J called. Part of the clones is not carried over; for the studies checked, unresolved V genes explain less than half of this, and the remainder is unexplained. V and J calls and clone size are copied from that table; D and trimming were computed from the DNA. In this sample the table shows 90,000 to 140,000 clones, 85% to 90% of which occur a single time. In total, the top ten clones hold more than 9% of the sample.

As regards this clone: Its antigen has not been determined. Nothing much larger sits one base from this clone, and base qualities are not available.

The meaning of the sample's time point label: baseline before first vaccination. Vaccinee samples came from UK trials COV001 and COV002, including a single-blind randomized controlled phase 2/3 trial of AZD1222 (ChAdOx1 nCoV-19) in healthy adults. Trial participant PBMC samples were collected at day 0 and day 28 after the second dose for TCRbeta chain sequencing. Per the germline V gene, MDHEN is the CDR1 and SYDVKM is the CDR2. The CDR3, from cysteine to phenylalanine, totals 14 residues. Here the CDR3 DNA is all that survives: 42 bases in frame from base 1. V gives up 6 bases and J gives up 9 bases, and the segment between their germline ends measures 18 bases.

The sequence was collected from an adult in good health. Sequenced here: peripheral blood, sampled on day 0 of AZD1222 vaccination. The sequence links TRBV28 to TRBJ1-5; TRBD1 might be the D gene, on 6 matching bases. The DNA sequence is TGTGCCAGCAGCGAGACAGGCCCCAGGCGGCCCCAGCATTTT. Protein translation: CASSETGPRRPQHF.